Shown below are 19 T cell receptor beta chains from a single sample sequenced in a study of somatic mutations in cytotoxic T cells in rheumatoid arthritis. Using immunoSEQ multiplex PCR, the repertoire was profiled, and TCRdb retains in-frame clones only, with some absent. The sample contains about 25,000 clones, roughly 80% of which appear only once. Sequences were obtained from CD8+ T cells sorted from blood. The origin of the receptors is a man between 45 and 60 years old in good health.

This chain connects TRBV28 to TRBJ2-7; tentatively, D is TRBD1 (5 bases). CDR1 MDHEN and CDR2 SYDVKM come from the germline V gene. The ends were cut back, 3 bases at V and 2 bases at J, with 11 bases in the middle. The CDR3 loop spans 14 amino acids. The CDR3 DNA reads TGTGCCAGCAGTTTGACCTACAGGACCTACGAGCAGTACTTC. Its translation: CASSLTYRTYEQYF.

The V gene is TRBV10-3, the J gene TRBJ1-2; D uncertain. The CDR3 is 16 amino acids. Germline CDR1 and CDR2: ENHRY and SYGVKD. Trimming shortened V by 0 bases and J by 5 bases, and 16 bases separated the two germline ends. CDR3 loop: CAISESSREGKYGYTF. CDR3 coding DNA: TGTGCCATCAGTGAGTCGAGTCGGGAAGGGAAGTATGGCTACACCTTC.

The chain couples TRBV5-1 to TRBJ2-1; TRBD1 or TRBD2 may be the D gene (5 bases each). The V end was cut by 0 bases, the J end by 6 bases, with 13 bases between. The CDR3 spans 15 residues. Germline V gene lookup returns CDR1 SGHRS and CDR2 YFSETQ. The CDR3 sequence: CASSLGGLMGNEQFF. The CDR3, as DNA: TGCGCCAGCAGCTTGGGGGGGTTAATGGGCAATGAGCAGTTCTTC.

In this sample, this clone turned up once. The chain uses TRBV7-8 and TRBJ2-7, with 10 nucleotides matching TRBD2. The V and J ends lost 7 bases and 4 bases, in that order; junction bases with no gene match: 7. The length of the CDR3 is 14 residues. The germline CDR1 and CDR2 sequences are SGHVS and FQNEAQ. The CDR3 coding sequence is TGTGCCAGCACCCCCGGGACTAGCGTGTACGAGCAGTACTTC. The encoded protein is CASTPGTSVYEQYF.

This clone showed up just once. The chain is built from TRBV9 and TRBJ1-3; D may be TRBD1 (6 bases). V shed 5 bases and J shed 0 bases, with 15 bases lying between them. Germline V gene lookup returns CDR1 SGDLS and CDR2 YYNGEE. The CDR3 runs to 16 residues. CDR3 residues: CASSSRQAASGNTIYF. As DNA, the CDR3 is TGTGCCAGCAGTTCAAGACAGGCCGCCTCTGGAAACACCATATATTTT.

The V gene is TRBV27, the J gene TRBJ2-7; 7 bases map to TRBD2. Germline V gene lookup returns CDR1 MNHEY and CDR2 SMNVEV (reference sequence). Trimming removed 5 bases from V and 3 bases from J; junction bases left unmatched: 13. CDR3 length: 16 amino acids. In DNA form, the CDR3 reads TGTGCCAGCAGTACTCTCAGCGGGGATCGATACTACGAGCAGTACTTC. Its protein product is CASSTLSGDRYYEQYF.

In nucleotides, the CDR3 is TGTGCCAGCAGCCTATTGTCCGGAGGGCAGCCCCAGCATTTT. Protein product: CASSLLSGGQPQHF. The gene calls are TRBV27 and TRBJ1-5; D gene unclear. Germline V lookup: CDR1 MNHEY, CDR2 SMNVEV (reference sequence). Trimming took 6 bases from V and 7 from J, leaving 16 bases between them. The CDR3 is 14 amino acids.

V and J are TRBV27 and TRBJ2-5; 8 nucleotides agree with TRBD1. The CDR3 covers 16 residues. Germline V gene lookup returns CDR1 MNHEY and CDR2 SMNVEV (reference sequence). V shed 6 bases, J shed 5 bases, and the junction held 14 bases outside the gene matches. CDR3 DNA: TGTGCCAGCAGCCGAACCATGGACAGGGCTGGGGAGACCCAGTACTTC. Encoded protein: CASSRTMDRAGETQYF.

This clone was seen a single time. This chain joins TRBV29-1 and TRBJ2-1; D may match TRBD1 or TRBD2 (6 bases each). In germline, CDR1 is SQVTM, CDR2 ANQGSEA. The CDR3 has 13 amino acids. Trimming stripped 6 bases from V and 2 bases from J, with 11 bases between. CDR3 residues: CSVLGGTYNEQFF. CDR3 coding DNA: TGCAGCGTATTAGGGGGGACCTACAATGAGCAGTTCTTC.

The chain has TRBV7-6 and TRBJ2-2, with 7 bases that match TRBD1. After removal of 4 bases from V and 5 bases from J, the junction contained 10 bases not matched to a gene. The germline gives CDR1 SGHVS, CDR2 FNYEAQ. The CDR3 spans 16 residues. The CDR3 DNA reads TGTGCCAGCAGCTATGCCGTGGGACAGTGGACCGGGGAGCTGTTTTTT. Translated: CASSYAVGQWTGELFF.

In this sample, this clone turned up a few times. The chain recombines TRBV29-1 with TRBJ2-7; TRBD1 matches at 9 bases. CDR3 length equals 12 residues. Trimming removed 7 bases from V and 6 bases from J; junction bases left unmatched: 7. Germline CDR1 is SQVTM and CDR2 is ANQGSEA. CDR3 DNA: TGCAGCGCACGGACAGGGGAAGGCGAGCAGTACTTC. Translation: CSARTGEGEQYF.

The gene calls are TRBV6-1 and TRBJ2-7; a possible D gene is TRBD2 (5 bases). The V end was cut by 1 base, the J end by 7 bases, with 17 bases between. This CDR3 comprises 15 residues. Germline CDR1 and CDR2: MNHNS and SASEGT. The CDR3 DNA reads as TGTGCCAGCAGTGAAGGGATCCAACTAGAAGCAGAGCAGTACTTC. It codes for CASSEGIQLEAEQYF.

This sequence joins TRBV7-9 and TRBJ2-7; D is perhaps TRBD1 (6 bases). From germline, CDR1 is SEHNR and CDR2 FQNEAQ (reference sequence). The CDR3 loop spans 16 amino acids. Trimming shortened V by 4 bases and J by 0 bases, and 16 bases separated the two germline ends. CDR3 nucleotides: TGTGCCAGCAGCTCTAGTGAAGGACAGAGCTCCTACGAGCAGTACTTC. Residues: CASSSSEGQSSYEQYF. Full variable domain (rest looked up from reference TRBV7-9 and TRBJ2-7): DTGVSQNPRHKITKRGQNVTFRCDPISEHNRLYWYRQTLGQGPEFLTYFQNEAQLEKSRLLSDRFSAERPKGSFSTLEIQRTEQGDSAMYLCASSSSEGQSSYEQYFGPGTRLTVT.

This clone is judged medium-sized. CDR3 sequence (DNA): TGTGCCAGCAGCTTAGGGGGCTACCTCTCCAATGAGCAGTTCTTC. Translation gives CASSLGGYLSNEQFF. The rearrangement uses TRBV13 and TRBJ2-1, with D hard to call. CDR3 length: 15 residues. The germline V gene has CDR1 PRHDT and CDR2 FYEKMQ (reference sequence). Trimming removed 0 bases at V and 6 bases at J, with 12 bases between.

CDR3 DNA: TGTGCCTGGGGGGGAGGTGTCTGGGCAGATACGCAGTATTTT. It codes for CAWGGGVWADTQYF. The chain couples TRBV30 to TRBJ2-3; D is perhaps TRBD2 (6 bases). Germline values: CDR1 GTSNPN, CDR2 SVGIG (reference sequence). Trimming took 5 bases from V and 4 from J, leaving 16 bases between them. CDR3 size: 14 residues.

The chain carries TRBV27 and TRBJ1-1; a possible D gene is TRBD1 (5 bases). The CDR3 spans 14 residues. Germline lookup yields CDR1 MNHEY and CDR2 SMNVEV (reference sequence). Trimming shortened V by 3 bases and J by 4 bases, and 12 bases separated the two germline ends. The CDR3 nucleotides read TGTGCCAGCAGTTTTGGGGGTCCTTCCACTGAAGCTTTCTTT. It encodes CASSFGGPSTEAFF.

This chain links TRBV13 with TRBJ2-2; a weak D match, TRBD2 (6 bases). This CDR3 has 15 residues. Germline V gene data show CDR1 as PRHDT and CDR2 as FYEKMQ (reference sequence). V was clipped by 0 bases and J by 6 bases, with 11 bases between them. The CDR3 spells CASSLGLASSGELFF. The CDR3 DNA reads TGTGCCAGCAGCTTAGGGCTAGCGAGCTCCGGGGAGCTGTTTTTT.

This clone occurred a few times. J is TRBJ1-3 and V is TRBV19; unclear D gene. Deletions cut 5 bases from V and 0 bases from J, with 14 bases between. CDR3 length equals 16 residues. The germline CDR1 and CDR2 sequences are LNHDA and SQIVND (reference sequence). The CDR3 sequence is CASSPRDRSSGNTIYF. In DNA form, the CDR3 reads TGTGCCAGTAGTCCCCGAGACCGGAGCTCTGGAAACACCATATATTTT.

This clone has a handful of counts. V usage is TRBV6-1 and J usage is TRBJ2-5; 7 bases map to TRBD2. V dropped 4 bases and J dropped 0; count of bases not matched to a gene: 5. Germline lookup yields CDR1 MNHNS and CDR2 SASEGT. This CDR3 comprises 15 residues. CDR3 region: CASSGSSGDQETQYF. For the CDR3, the DNA is TGTGCCAGCAGTGGCTCTAGCGGCGACCAAGAGACCCAGTACTTC.